The clone carrying this TCR beta chain occurred a few times. Its antigen is currently unknown. The source of the sample is a study of identical twins. Regarding the study as a whole: Researchers reported excess low generation probability among twin-shared out-of-frame alpha sequences.

TCRdb analysed the 5' RACE reads with MiXCR anew, one entry per CDR3 protein. The sample has some 460,000 distinct CDR3 sequences, 14% seen once. Germline V gene sequence: CDR1 DFQATT, CDR2 SNEGSKA (reference sequence). The CDR3 sequence is 13 residues long. The sample was also reused in another study, on yellow fever vaccine responses in identical twins.

The V and J genes are TRBV20-1 and TRBJ2-1, with 11 nucleotides matching TRBD2. Source material: CD4+ T cells sorted from blood. The TCR comes from a woman aged 18-29 years in good health. The CDR3 reads CSGTSGSIHEQFF. For the CDR3, the DNA is TGCAGCGGTACTAGCGGGAGTATCCATGAGCAGTTCTTC.